This TCR beta chain was captured in a study of T cell responses to AZD1222 COVID-19 vaccine (dated by TCRdb to the early 2020s). About the study as a whole: AZD1222 recipients with second doses at about 4 weeks or about 12 weeks were pooled, because spike-specific TCR depth and breadth did not differ between schedules. TCR sequencing covered fewer than 250 trial participants: 200 to 220 given two doses of AZD1222 and around 26 given two doses of MenACWY control vaccine. Enrollment into the trials was organized by age into subgroups of 18-55, 56-69 and 70-plus years, and those subgroups contained roughly 160, 29 and 62 TCR-sequenced participants, respectively. Points the paper makes about the study in general: After two AZD1222 doses, spike-specific TCR breadth and depth were significantly higher than at day 0 and than in MenACWY recipients. The 56-69-year group was small, and its depth increase did not reach significance, likely because of low power. Most participants were white British and females outnumbered males, and the authors suggested that clonal diversity may have been underestimated. Vaccine-associated CD4 TCRs spanned the whole spike protein, with dominant responses in regions 160-218 and 743-854. Because no day 14 peak-response samples were available, the repertoires could be characterized only after the peak T cell response. Only a handful of AZD1222 recipients were SARS-CoV-2 seropositive at baseline, limiting conclusions about previously exposed vaccinees. Nearly half of unique spike-specific TCRs reportedly recognized epitopes outside regions mutated in the B.1.351 and B.1.1.7 variants.

Points on this clone: Its antigen remains unidentified. Base quality data are lacking; no much larger clone is found one base away.

The CDR3 has 13 amino acids, counting the end cysteine and phenylalanine. The only DNA kept is the CDR3, 39 bases in frame from the first base. V is clipped by 6 bases and J by 3 bases, and the sequence between their germline boundaries is 11 bases long. From the germline V gene (reference sequence), CDR1 is MNHEY and CDR2 is SMNVEV. The CDR3 regions of human TCRbeta chains were subjected to immunosequencing. Per the authors' processing: TCRs in the repertoires were compared against a reference library of SARS-CoV-2-specific TCRs that had been generated with the MIRA antigen-specificity platform. Breadth meant the fraction of unique TCRs that were SARS-CoV-2-associated, whereas depth meant the fraction of total T cells that were SARS-CoV-2-associated. Using the MIRA data, each spike-specific TCR was assigned both to the spike region to which the TCR was reactive and to a CD4 or CD8 class. Log10-transformed breadth and depth values were compared by one-way ANOVA with Sidak's multiple comparisons tests. The table comes from immuneACCESS by way of TCRdb, which keeps in-frame sequences with V and J called. Part of the clones is missing from these tables; in studies checked, under half for an unresolved V gene and the rest for unknown reasons. V, J and clone size derive from that table, while D and trimming were established from the DNA sequence. The sample records about 99,000 clones, 87% of which are singletons. 2.5% to 3% of the sample comes from the top ten.

Per the publication, the time point label means: baseline before first vaccination. Vaccinee samples came from UK trials COV001 and COV002, including a single-blind randomized controlled phase 2/3 trial of AZD1222 (ChAdOx1 nCoV-19) in healthy adults. For TCRbeta chain sequencing, PBMC samples were collected from trial participants at day 0 and at day 28 after the second dose. The sample in question was peripheral blood, obtained on day 0 of AZD1222 vaccination. The clonotype was recovered from an adult in good health. This sequence uses TRBV27 and TRBJ1-2; D gene: possibly TRBD1, on 6 matching bases. The CDR3 protein: CASRTQGDYGYTF. The base sequence is TGTGCCAGCAGAACACAGGGAGACTATGGCTACACCTTC.